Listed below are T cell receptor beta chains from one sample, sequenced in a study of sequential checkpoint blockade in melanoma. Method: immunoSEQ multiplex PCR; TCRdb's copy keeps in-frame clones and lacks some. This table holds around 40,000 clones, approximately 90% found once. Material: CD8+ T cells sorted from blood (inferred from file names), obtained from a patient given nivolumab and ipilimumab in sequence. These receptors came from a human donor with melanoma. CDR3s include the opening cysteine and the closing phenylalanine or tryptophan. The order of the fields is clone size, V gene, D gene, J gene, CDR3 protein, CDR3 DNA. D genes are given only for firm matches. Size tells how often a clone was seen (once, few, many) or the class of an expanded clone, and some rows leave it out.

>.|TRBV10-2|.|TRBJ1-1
CAISEGGNTEAFF
TGCGCCATCTCCGAGGGAGGGAACACTGAAGCTTTCTTT
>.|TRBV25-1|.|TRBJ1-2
CASSIRGKYGYTF
TGTGCCAGCAGTATCCGGGGGAAGTATGGCTACACCTTC
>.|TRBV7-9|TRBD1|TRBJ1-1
CASSGWTGNTEAFF
TGTGCCAGCAGCGGATGGACAGGGAACACTGAAGCTTTCTTT
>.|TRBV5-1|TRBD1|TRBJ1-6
CASRTGETYNSPLHF
TGCGCCAGCAGGACAGGGGAGACCTATAATTCACCCCTCCACTTT
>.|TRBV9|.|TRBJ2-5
CASSVGSFQETQYF
TGTGCCAGCAGCGTAGGGAGCTTCCAAGAGACCCAGTACTTC
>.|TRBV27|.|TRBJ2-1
CASSLWSGSYNEQFF
TGTGCCAGCAGTTTATGGTCGGGTTCCTACAATGAGCAGTTCTTC
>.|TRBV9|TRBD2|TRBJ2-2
CASSVVGAGVTGELFF
TGTGCCAGCAGCGTAGTGGGAGCGGGAGTCACCGGGGAGCTGTTTTTT
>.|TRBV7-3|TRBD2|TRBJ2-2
CASSLGGAGELFF
TGTGCCAGCAGCTTAGGGGGGGCCGGGGAGCTGTTTTTT
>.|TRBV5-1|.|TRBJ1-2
CASRLDVGEGYGYTF
TGCGCCAGCAGGTTGGATGTGGGAGAGGGTTATGGCTACACCTTC
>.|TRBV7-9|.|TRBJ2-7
CASSVTSSYEQYF
TGTGCCAGCAGCGTGACTAGTTCCTACGAGCAGTACTTC
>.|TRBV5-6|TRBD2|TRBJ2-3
CASSPGGYATQYF
TGTGCCAGCAGCCCCGGGGGGTATGCTACGCAGTATTTT
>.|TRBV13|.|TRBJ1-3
CASSSDSSGNTIYF
TGTGCCAGCAGCTCGGACTCCTCGGGAAACACCATATATTTT
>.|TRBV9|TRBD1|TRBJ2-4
CASSPPTGGLAKNIQYF
TGTGCCAGCAGCCCGCCGACAGGGGGACTAGCCAAAAACATTCAGTACTTC
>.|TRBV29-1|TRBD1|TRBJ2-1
CSVEGVGTGTGGGEQFF
TGCAGCGTTGAAGGCGTGGGAACGGGGACAGGGGGCGGTGAGCAGTTCTTC
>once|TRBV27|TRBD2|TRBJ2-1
CASTPGTSPYNEQFF
TGTGCCAGCACCCCGGGGACTAGTCCGTACAATGAGCAGTTCTTC
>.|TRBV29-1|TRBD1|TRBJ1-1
CSVEQGAYIEAFF
TGCAGCGTTGAACAGGGGGCGTATATTGAAGCTTTCTTT
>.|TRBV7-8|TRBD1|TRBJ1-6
CASSPGPGQGYSPLHF
TGTGCCAGCAGCCCAGGGCCGGGACAGGGGTATTCACCCCTCCACTTT
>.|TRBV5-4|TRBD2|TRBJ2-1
CASSSLTSGSGNEQFF
TGTGCCAGCAGCTCATTGACTAGCGGGTCGGGGAATGAGCAGTTCTTC
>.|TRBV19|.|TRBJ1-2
CASTAGVVPHYGYTF
TGTGCCAGTACGGCAGGGGTGGTGCCCCACTATGGCTACACCTTC
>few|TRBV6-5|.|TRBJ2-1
CASSRGAHNEQFF
TGTGCCAGCAGTCGTGGGGCCCACAATGAGCAGTTCTTC
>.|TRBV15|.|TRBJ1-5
CATSRGGGQPQHF
TGTGCCACCAGCAGAGGGGGGGGTCAGCCCCAGCATTTT
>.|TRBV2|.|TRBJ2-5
CASSSIGVVETQYF
TGTGCCAGCAGTAGTATAGGGGTAGTAGAGACCCAGTACTTC
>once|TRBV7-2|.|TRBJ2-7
CAIRRGYEQYF
TGTGCCATCCGGAGGGGTTACGAGCAGTACTTC
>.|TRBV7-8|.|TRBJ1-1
CASSLLVGEEAFF
TGTGCCAGCAGCTTACTGGTGGGAGAAGAAGCTTTCTTT
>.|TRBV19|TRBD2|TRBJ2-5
CASRGGAEETQYF
TGTGCCAGTAGGGGAGGGGCTGAAGAGACCCAGTACTTC
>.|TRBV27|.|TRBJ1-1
CASSLSTRAGAFF
TGTGCCAGCAGTTTATCTACCCGGGCGGGAGCTTTCTTT
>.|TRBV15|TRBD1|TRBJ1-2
CATSRVGGRDRGEYGYTF
TGTGCCACCAGCAGAGTGGGGGGGAGAGACAGGGGAGAATATGGCTACACCTTC
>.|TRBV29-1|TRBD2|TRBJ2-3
CSVRLAVTDTQYF
TGCAGCGTTCGCCTAGCGGTCACAGATACGCAGTATTTT
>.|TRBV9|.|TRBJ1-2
CASSPQNMYGYTF
TGTGCCAGCAGCCCCCAGAACATGTATGGCTACACCTTC
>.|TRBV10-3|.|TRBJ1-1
CAISEVSNTKPNTEAFF
TGTGCCATCAGTGAGGTTAGTAACACTAAGCCGAACACTGAAGCTTTCTTT
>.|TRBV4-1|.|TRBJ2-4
CASSQESENIQYF
TGCGCCAGCAGCCAAGAATCGGAAAACATTCAGTACTTC
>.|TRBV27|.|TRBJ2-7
CASSLAGEIYEQYF
TGTGCCAGCTCCCTTGCAGGGGAAATCTACGAGCAGTACTTC
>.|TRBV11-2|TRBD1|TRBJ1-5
CASSLSRGNQPQHF
TGTGCCAGCAGCTTATCCAGGGGGAATCAGCCCCAGCATTTT
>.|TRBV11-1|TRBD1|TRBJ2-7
CASSPSWDRKIF
TGTGCCAGCAGCCCATCGTGGGACAGGAAGATTTTC
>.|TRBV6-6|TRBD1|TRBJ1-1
CASTPDRGYPEAFF
TGTGCCAGCACCCCTGACAGGGGATATCCTGAAGCTTTCTTT
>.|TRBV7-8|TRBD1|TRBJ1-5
CASSLKWTGHSNQPQHF
TGTGCCAGCAGCTTAAAATGGACAGGCCATAGCAATCAGCCCCAGCATTTT
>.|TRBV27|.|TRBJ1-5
CASSGQGWEPQHF
TGTGCCAGCAGTGGGCAGGGGTGGGAGCCCCAGCATTTT
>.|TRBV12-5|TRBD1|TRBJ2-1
CASTGAAYNEQFF
TGTGCTAGCACAGGGGCGGCCTACAATGAGCAGTTCTTC
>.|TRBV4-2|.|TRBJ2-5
CASSQDEGGGETQYF
TGTGCCAGCAGCCAAGATGAGGGCGGCGGAGAGACCCAGTACTTC
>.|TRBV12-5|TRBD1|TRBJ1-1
CASGTTGVWNTEAFF
TGTGCTAGTGGTACGACAGGGGTATGGAACACTGAAGCTTTCTTT
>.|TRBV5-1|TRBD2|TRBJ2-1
CASSLSGLVLYNEQFF
TGCGCCAGCAGCTTGTCGGGACTAGTGCTCTACAATGAGCAGTTCTTC
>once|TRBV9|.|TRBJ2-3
CASSGVVSTDTQYF
TGTGCCAGCAGCGGAGTAGTTAGCACAGATACGCAGTATTTT
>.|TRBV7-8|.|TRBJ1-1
CASRSWGGLNTEAFF
TGTGCCAGCAGAAGCTGGGGAGGGCTGAACACTGAAGCTTTCTTT
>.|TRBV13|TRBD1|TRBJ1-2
CASSLGTGSHGYTF
TGTGCCAGCAGCTTAGGGACAGGGTCTCATGGCTACACCTTC
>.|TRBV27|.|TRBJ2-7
CASSLGHLYEQYF
TGTGCCAGCAGTTTAGGACACCTCTACGAGCAGTACTTC
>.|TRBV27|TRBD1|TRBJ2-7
CASATGYEQYF
TGTGCCAGCGCGACAGGGTACGAGCAGTATTTC
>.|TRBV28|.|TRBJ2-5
CASSLLGGETQYF
TGTGCCAGCAGTTTATTGGGCGGGGAGACCCAGTACTTC
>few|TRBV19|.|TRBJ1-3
CSSVSGNTIYF
TGTTCGTCGGTTAGTGGAAACACCATATATTTT
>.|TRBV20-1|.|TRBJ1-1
CSEAGCTEAFF
TGCAGTGAGGCGGGTTGCACTGAAGCTTTCTTT